These 18 T cell receptor beta chains originate from one sample sequenced in a study of blood T cells in healthy people across ages. Through a sample-barcoded 5' primer and a J-beta primer mix, a second PCR was run for 7 to 11 cycles. A single record per CDR3 protein comes from TCRdb applying MiXCR to the 5' RACE reads. The table shows roughly 730,000 distinct CDR3 sequences, with approximately 60% occurring only once. The material sequenced was blood. The origin of the receptors is a man aged 40-55 years in good health.

The chain is built from TRBV20-1 and TRBJ2-5; 8 positions agree with TRBD2. The CDR3 is 14 amino acids. In germline, CDR1 is DFQATT, CDR2 SNEGSKA (reference sequence). J lost 5 bases, V lost 4 bases, and 9 bases had no gene match. CDR3 sequence: CSATEREFRETQYF. The CDR3 DNA reads TGCAGTGCTACCGAGCGGGAGTTTCGGGAGACCCAGTACTTC.

As regards this clonotype: A much larger clone differs from this one at a single base, so this may be a read error. V usage is TRBV20-1 and J usage is TRBJ2-3; possibly TRBD2 for D (5 bases). V was cut by 0 bases and J by 5 bases, with 12 bases left in between. The length of the CDR3 is 14 residues. The V gene's germline CDR1 is DFQATT and CDR2 SNEGSKA (reference sequence). The CDR3 bases are TGCAGTGCTAGAGATCCAGGTGGGAGAGATACGCAGTATTTT. It yields the protein CSARDPGGRDTQYF.

V and J are TRBV20-1 and TRBJ1-1; unclear D gene. V gave up 1 base and J gave up 10 bases, with 10 bases separating them. The CDR3 runs to 11 residues. CDR1 is DFQATT, CDR2 SNEGSKA, per germline (reference sequence). The CDR3 loop reads CSARVGPRAFF. The CDR3, as DNA: TGCAGTGCTAGAGTGGGCCCGAGAGCTTTCTTT.

This clonotype was counted only a few times. The chain recombines TRBV3-1 with TRBJ1-1; the D is unclear. Trimming took 0 bases from V and 1 from J, leaving 6 bases between them. The CDR3 covers 14 residues. Germline V gene sequence: CDR1 LGHDT, CDR2 YNNKEL (reference sequence). CDR3 nucleotides: TGTGCCAGCAGCCAAGATCATTCGAACACTGAAGCTTTCTTT. Protein sequence: CASSQDHSNTEAFF.

The chain couples TRBV4-3 to TRBJ2-7; 12 bases match TRBD2. The end of the DNA fits TRBJ2-4 better, so the J call may be wrong. The CDR3 covers 14 residues. Germline CDR1 is LGHNA and CDR2 is YSLEER. CDR3 nucleotides: TGCGCCAGCAGCTGGACTAGCGGGATAGACATTCAGTACTTC. Its translation: CASSWTSGIDIQYF.

This clonotype was observed a single time. The V gene is TRBV20-1, the J gene TRBJ2-2, with D possibly matching TRBD1 (6 bases). Germline CDR1 is DFQATT and CDR2 is SNEGSKA (reference sequence). Trimming took 2 bases from V and 2 from J, leaving 9 bases between them. This CDR3 contains 14 residues. The CDR3 bases are TGCAGTGCTAGAACACAGGGCAACACCGGGGAGCTGTTTTTT. This codes for CSARTQGNTGELFF.

V gene TRBV28 combines with J gene TRBJ1-5; D is ambiguous. Trimming took 2 bases from V and 5 from J, leaving 13 bases between them. This CDR3 spans 15 amino acids. Germline CDR1 is MDHEN and CDR2 is SYDVKM. The CDR3 region has the DNA TGTGCCAGCAGTTTACTTCGCCTCATTTATCAGCCCCAGCATTTT. Translated, it gives CASSLLRLIYQPQHF.

The rearrangement links TRBV5-1 to TRBJ1-1; 9 bases fit TRBD1. With V trimmed by 4 bases and J by 6 bases, 7 bases remained unmatched. The germline gives CDR1 SGHRS, CDR2 YFSETQ. The CDR3 contains 14 residues. The CDR3 region is CASSQDRGDAEAFF. In DNA, the CDR3 is TGCGCCAGCAGCCAGGACAGGGGAGACGCTGAAGCTTTCTTT. Drawing the rest from reference TRBV5-1 and TRBJ1-1, the complete variable domain is KAGVTQTPRYLIKTRGQQVTLSCSPISGHRSVSWYQQTPGQGLQFLFEYFSETQRNKGNFPGRFSGRQFSNSRSEMNVSTLELGDSALYLCASSQDRGDAEAFFGQGTRLTVV.

This clonotype was observed a handful of times. The rearrangement joins TRBV27 to TRBJ2-5; D gene ambiguous. The J call may be mistaken, given a closer DNA end match to TRBJ2-7. This CDR3 spans 12 amino acids. CDR1 is MNHEY and CDR2 is SMNVEV in the germline V gene (reference sequence). Written as DNA, the CDR3 is TGTGCCAGCAGTTCTTCCCCTTACGAGCAGTACTTC. Encoded protein: CASSSSPYEQYF.

The DNA for the CDR3 is TGTGCCAGCAGTCGGAACTCCGGAACTGTAAGTGAAGCTTTCTTT. Translating gives CASSRNSGTVSEAFF. The gene calls are TRBV12-3 or TRBV12-4 and TRBJ1-1; D unclear. The CDR3 has 15 amino acids. The V gene lost 5 bases and the J gene lost 7 bases, with 20 bases spanning the gap.

This chain uses TRBV19 with TRBJ2-1; no firm D call. V was shortened by 4 bases and J by 6 bases, with 7 bases between the two germline ends. Germline V gives CDR1 LNHDA, CDR2 SQIVND (reference sequence). The length of the CDR3 is 12 residues. CDR3 sequence: CASSTVGNEQFF. The CDR3 DNA sequence: TGTGCCAGTAGTACCGTAGGCAATGAGCAGTTCTTC.

The chain is built from TRBV7-8 and TRBJ2-1, with D tentatively TRBD2 (5 bases). V was clipped by 5 bases and J by 10 bases, with 12 bases between them. Germline CDR1 SGHVS, CDR2 FQNEAQ. This CDR3 has 12 residues. CDR3 DNA sequence: TGTGCCAGCAGCCTATTCAGAGGGGAGCAGTTCTTC. Protein sequence: CASSLFRGEQFF. The full variable domain, with the rest looked up from reference TRBV7-8 and TRBJ2-1, is GAGVSQSPRYKVAKRGQDVALRCDPISGHVSLFWYQQALGQGPEFLTYFQNEAQLDKSGLPSDRFFAERPEGSVSTLKIQRTQQEDSAVYLCASSLFRGEQFFGPGTRLTVL.

As concerns this clonotype: This may stem from a read error, because a much larger clone lies one nucleotide away. The chain employs TRBV9 and TRBJ2-7; the D gene could be TRBD1 or TRBD2 (5 bases each). The CDR3 totals 16 residues. In germline, CDR1 is SGDLS, CDR2 YYNGEE. For the CDR3, the DNA is TGTGCCGGCAGCGCCCTAGGGGCGGGTAAAGGTTACGAGCAGTACTTC. Protein product: CAGSALGAGKGYEQYF.

The V and J genes are TRBV12-3 or TRBV12-4 and TRBJ2-3; a possible D gene is TRBD2 (5 bases). Trimming took off 3 bases at V and 1 base at J, with 11 bases between the two ends. The CDR3 covers 15 residues. CDR3 bases: TGTGCCAGCAGTTTCCTAGCCCCGGGCACAGATACGCAGTATTTT. Protein product: CASSFLAPGTDTQYF.

A note on this clonotype: A junction boundary mismatches the germline segment, possibly from a read error. The chain couples TRBV27 to TRBJ2-3; no clear D gene. The CDR3 loop spans 14 amino acids. The germline CDR1 and CDR2 sequences are MNHEY and SMNVEV (reference sequence). CDR3 sequence (DNA): TGTGCCAGCAGTGTATCCCCTAGTCCAGATACGCAGTATTTT. This encodes CASSVSPSPDTQYF.

The CDR3 nucleotides read TGTGCCAGCAGCACAAGGGGGGGGACAGGGACGCTTCAGACCCAGTACTTC. Protein: CASSTRGGTGTLQTQYF. V usage is TRBV7-8 and J usage is TRBJ2-5; 9 nucleotides agree with TRBD1. Germline CDR1 and CDR2: SGHVS and FQNEAQ. The CDR3 spans 17 residues. With V trimmed by 5 bases and J by 6 bases, 16 bases remained unmatched.

V gene TRBV20-1 combines with J gene TRBJ2-7, with D possibly matching TRBD1 (6 bases). Germline V gene lookup returns CDR1 DFQATT and CDR2 SNEGSKA (reference sequence). The CDR3 is made up of 15 amino acids. Between the trimmed V and J ends, which lost 0 bases and 4 bases, there was a span of 16 bases. CDR3 protein: CSARDPKGVVYEQYF. CDR3 DNA sequence: TGCAGTGCTAGAGATCCCAAGGGGGTTGTATACGAGCAGTACTTC.

The V call is TRBV20-1, the J call TRBJ2-7; the match to TRBD1 covers 7 bases. CDR1 and CDR2 (germline): DFQATT, SNEGSKA (reference sequence). The CDR3 consists of 14 residues. Trimming removed 0 bases from V and 4 bases from J; junction bases left unmatched: 6. The CDR3 loop is CSARDRTGSYEQYF. The CDR3 bases are TGCAGTGCTAGAGATCGGACAGGCTCGTACGAGCAGTACTTC.